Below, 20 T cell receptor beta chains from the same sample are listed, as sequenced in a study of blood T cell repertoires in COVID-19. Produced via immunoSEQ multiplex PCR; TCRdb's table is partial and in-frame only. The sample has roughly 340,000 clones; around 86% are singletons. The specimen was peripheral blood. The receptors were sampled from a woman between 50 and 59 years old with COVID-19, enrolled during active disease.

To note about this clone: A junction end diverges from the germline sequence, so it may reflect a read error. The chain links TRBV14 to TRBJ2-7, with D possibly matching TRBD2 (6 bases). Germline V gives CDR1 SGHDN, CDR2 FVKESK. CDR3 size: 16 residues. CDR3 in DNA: TGTGCCGGCAGCCAACGTCCTAGCGTCCCCTCCTACGAGCAGTACTTC. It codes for CAGSQRPSVPSYEQYF.

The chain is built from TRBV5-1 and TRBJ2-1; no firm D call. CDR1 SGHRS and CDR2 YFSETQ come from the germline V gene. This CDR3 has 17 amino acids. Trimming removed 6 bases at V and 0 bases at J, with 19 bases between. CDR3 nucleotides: TGCGCCAGCATAGGCGGATTGCTTTCTTCCTCCTACAATGAGCAGTTCTTC. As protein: CASIGGLLSSSYNEQFF.

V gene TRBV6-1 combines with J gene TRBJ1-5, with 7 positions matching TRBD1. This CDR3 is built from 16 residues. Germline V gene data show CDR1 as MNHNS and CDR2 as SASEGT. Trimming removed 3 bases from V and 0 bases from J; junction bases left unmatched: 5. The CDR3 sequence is CASSDTGTDSNQPQHF. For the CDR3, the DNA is TGTGCCAGCAGTGATACCGGGACAGATAGCAATCAGCCCCAGCATTTT.

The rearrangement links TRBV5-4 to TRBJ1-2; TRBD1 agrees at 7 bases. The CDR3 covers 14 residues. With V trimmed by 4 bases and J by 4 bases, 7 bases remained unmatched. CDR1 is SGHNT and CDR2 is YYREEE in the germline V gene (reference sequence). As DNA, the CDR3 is TGTGCCAGCAGCCCTCCGGACAGGTTCTATGGCTACACCTTC. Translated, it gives CASSPPDRFYGYTF.

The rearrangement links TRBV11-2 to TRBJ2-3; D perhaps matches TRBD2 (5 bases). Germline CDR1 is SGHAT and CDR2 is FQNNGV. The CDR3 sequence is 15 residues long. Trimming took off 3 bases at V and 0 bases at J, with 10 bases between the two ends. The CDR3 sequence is CASSFTRLSTDTQYF. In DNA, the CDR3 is TGTGCCAGCAGCTTTACTAGGCTAAGCACAGATACGCAGTATTTT.

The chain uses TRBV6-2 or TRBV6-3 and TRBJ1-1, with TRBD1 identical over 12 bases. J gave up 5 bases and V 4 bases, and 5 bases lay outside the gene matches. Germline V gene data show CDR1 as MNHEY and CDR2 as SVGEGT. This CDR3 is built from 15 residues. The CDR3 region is CASSSGTGGGTEAFF. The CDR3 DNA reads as TGTGCCAGCAGTTCCGGGACAGGGGGCGGAACTGAAGCTTTCTTT.

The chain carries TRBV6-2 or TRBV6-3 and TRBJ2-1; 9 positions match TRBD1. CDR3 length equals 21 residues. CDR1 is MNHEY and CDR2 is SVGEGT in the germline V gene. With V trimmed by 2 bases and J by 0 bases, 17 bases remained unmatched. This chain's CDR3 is CASSYPTTGGTKRSSYNEQFF. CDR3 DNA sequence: TGTGCCAGCAGTTACCCTACGACAGGGGGGACCAAGCGGAGCTCCTACAATGAGCAGTTCTTC.

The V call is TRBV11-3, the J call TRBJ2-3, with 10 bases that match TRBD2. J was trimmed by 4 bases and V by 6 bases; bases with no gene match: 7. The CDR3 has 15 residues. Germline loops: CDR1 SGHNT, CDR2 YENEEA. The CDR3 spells CASRLPGLASDTQYF. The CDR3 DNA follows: TGTGCCAGCAGACTACCGGGACTAGCGTCAGATACGCAGTATTTT.

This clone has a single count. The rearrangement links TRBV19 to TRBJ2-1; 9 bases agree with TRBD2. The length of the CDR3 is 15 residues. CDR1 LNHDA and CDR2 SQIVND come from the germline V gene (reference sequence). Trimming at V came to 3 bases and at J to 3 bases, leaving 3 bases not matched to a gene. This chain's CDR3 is CASSIWREGYNEQFF. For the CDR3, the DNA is TGTGCCAGTAGTATCTGGCGGGAGGGCTACAATGAGCAGTTCTTC.

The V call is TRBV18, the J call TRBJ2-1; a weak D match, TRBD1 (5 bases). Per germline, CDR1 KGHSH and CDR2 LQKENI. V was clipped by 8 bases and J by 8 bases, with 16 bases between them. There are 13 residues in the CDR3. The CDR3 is CASLTQGADEQFF. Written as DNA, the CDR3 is TGTGCCAGCCTTACCCAAGGGGCGGATGAGCAGTTCTTC.

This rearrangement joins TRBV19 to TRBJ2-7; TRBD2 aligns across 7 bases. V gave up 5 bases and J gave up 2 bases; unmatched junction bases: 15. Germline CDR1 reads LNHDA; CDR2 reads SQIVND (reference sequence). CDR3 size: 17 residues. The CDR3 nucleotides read TGTGCCAGTAGTCGGACGGTTGCCGGGACTAAACCCTACGAGCAGTACTTC. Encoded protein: CASSRTVAGTKPYEQYF. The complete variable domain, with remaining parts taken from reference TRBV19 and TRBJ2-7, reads DGGITQSPKYLFRKEGQNVTLSCEQNLNHDAMYWYRQDPGQGLRLIYYSQIVNDFQKGDIAEGYSVSREKKESFPLTVTSAQKNPTAFYLCASSRTVAGTKPYEQYFGPGTRLTVT.

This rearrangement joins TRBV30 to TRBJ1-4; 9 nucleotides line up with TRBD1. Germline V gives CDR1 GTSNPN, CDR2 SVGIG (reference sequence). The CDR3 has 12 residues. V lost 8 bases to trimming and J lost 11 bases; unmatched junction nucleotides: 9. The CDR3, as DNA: TGTGCCGGAACAGGGGGCTATGTTAAACTGTTTTTT. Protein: CAGTGGYVKLFF.

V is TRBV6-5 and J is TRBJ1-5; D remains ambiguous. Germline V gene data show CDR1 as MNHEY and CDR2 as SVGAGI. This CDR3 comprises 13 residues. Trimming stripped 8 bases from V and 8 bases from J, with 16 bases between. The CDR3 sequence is CASRGAPKEPQHF. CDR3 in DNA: TGTGCCAGCCGAGGTGCGCCTAAGGAGCCCCAGCATTTT.

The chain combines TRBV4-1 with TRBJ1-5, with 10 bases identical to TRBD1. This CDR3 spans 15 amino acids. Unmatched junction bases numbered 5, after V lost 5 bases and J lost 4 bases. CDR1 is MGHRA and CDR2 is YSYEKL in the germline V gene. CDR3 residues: CASSGGTGVNQPQHF. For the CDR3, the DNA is TGCGCCAGCAGCGGCGGGACAGGGGTAAATCAGCCCCAGCATTTT.

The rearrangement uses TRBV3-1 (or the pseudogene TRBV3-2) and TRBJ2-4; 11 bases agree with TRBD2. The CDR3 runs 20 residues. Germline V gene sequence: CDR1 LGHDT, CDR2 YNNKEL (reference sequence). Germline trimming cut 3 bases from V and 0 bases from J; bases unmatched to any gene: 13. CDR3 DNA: TGTGCCAGCAGCCATGGTACTCCGGGACTAGCGGACCCAGCCAAAAACATTCAGTACTTC. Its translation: CASSHGTPGLADPAKNIQYF.

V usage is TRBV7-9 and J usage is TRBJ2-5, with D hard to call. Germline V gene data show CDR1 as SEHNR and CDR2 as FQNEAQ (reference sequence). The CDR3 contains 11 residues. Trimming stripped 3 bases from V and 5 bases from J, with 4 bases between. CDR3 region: CASSFRETQYF. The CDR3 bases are TGTGCCAGCAGCTTTCGGGAGACCCAGTACTTC.

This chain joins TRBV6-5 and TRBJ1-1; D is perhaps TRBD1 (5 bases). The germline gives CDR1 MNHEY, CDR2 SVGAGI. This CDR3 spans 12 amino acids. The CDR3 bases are TGTGCTACTGGGGGGACTGCGATAGAAGCTTTCTTT. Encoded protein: CATGGTAIEAFF.

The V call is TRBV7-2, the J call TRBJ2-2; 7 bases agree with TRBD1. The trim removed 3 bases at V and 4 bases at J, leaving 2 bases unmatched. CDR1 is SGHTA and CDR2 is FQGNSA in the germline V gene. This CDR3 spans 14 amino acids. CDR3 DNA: TGTGCCAGCAGCTTCAGACAGGGCACCGGGGAGCTGTTTTTT. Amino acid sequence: CASSFRQGTGELFF.

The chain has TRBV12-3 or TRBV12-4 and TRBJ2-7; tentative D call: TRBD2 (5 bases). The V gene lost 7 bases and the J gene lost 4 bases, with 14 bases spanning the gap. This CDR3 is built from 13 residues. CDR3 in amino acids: CASNPDRDYEQYF. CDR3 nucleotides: TGTGCCAGCAACCCGGACCGGGATTACGAGCAGTACTTC.

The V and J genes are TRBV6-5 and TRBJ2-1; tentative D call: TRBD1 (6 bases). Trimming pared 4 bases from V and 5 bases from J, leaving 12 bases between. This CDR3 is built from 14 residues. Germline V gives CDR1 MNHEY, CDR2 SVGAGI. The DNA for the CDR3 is TGTGCCAGCAGTTCTGCGACAGGAAACAATGAGCAGTTCTTC. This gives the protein CASSSATGNNEQFF.